This T cell receptor beta chain emerged from a study of T cell changes during pregnancy in multiple sclerosis. TCRdb's table, derived via immunoSEQ multiplex PCR, lists solely in-frame clones and lacks some. The data show 15,000 to 25,000 clones, with approximately 86% seen just once and around 20% held by the top ten. Trimming removed 1 base from V and 3 bases from J, with 13 bases in between. Germline values: CDR1 SGHDN, CDR2 FVKESK. The CDR3 runs 16 residues. The clonotype was recovered from a female donor in good health, enrolled as a control in a pregnancy study. The gene calls are TRBV14 and TRBJ2-1; D perhaps matches TRBD2 (5 bases). Specimen: CD8+ T cells from peripheral blood mononuclear cells, collected after pregnancy. CDR3 coding DNA: TGTGCCAGCAGCCAAGGAACGGGAATGGGCTACAATGAGCAGTTCTTC. It is translated as CASSQGTGMGYNEQFF.